The 30 T cell receptor beta chains below all came from one sample that was sequenced in a study of spatial heterogeneity in lung cancer. MiXCR, applied by TCRdb to the 5' RACE reads, yields one record per CDR3 protein. The sample lists about 120,000 distinct CDR3 sequences; approximately 12% were seen once. As to time point: blood at routine non-recurrence follow-up after resection. Sequencing covered unsorted whole RNA taken from tumor, nontumor lung or frozen PBMC. The material was PBMCs, obtained at follow-up. These receptor sequences come from a male donor with early-stage non-small cell lung cancer.

The V and J genes are TRBV18 and TRBJ2-7, with 7 bases aligning to TRBD1. V shed 4 bases, J shed 4 bases, and the junction held 10 bases outside the gene matches. Germline V gives CDR1 KGHSH, CDR2 LQKENI. CDR3 length: 15 residues. DNA of the CDR3: TGTGCCAGCTCACACAGGGGCGACCGATATTACGAGCAGTACTTC. It codes for CASSHRGDRYYEQYF.

This clonotype was seen a handful of times. V gene TRBV19 combines with J gene TRBJ1-5; 7 bases match TRBD1. Germline CDR1 is LNHDA and CDR2 is SQIVND (reference sequence). Trimming at V came to 7 bases and at J to 1 base, leaving 13 bases not matched to a gene. This CDR3 comprises 17 residues. The CDR3 bases are TGTGCCAGTACCTCCAGGGGGGCAGGGACAAGCAATCAGCCCCAGCATTTT. Protein: CASTSRGAGTSNQPQHF.

The CDR3 is CASSQEVKVSLYGYTF. CDR3 nucleotides: TGCGCCAGCAGCCAAGAAGTTAAGGTTTCTCTCTATGGCTACACCTTC. V gene TRBV4-3 combines with J gene TRBJ1-2; no clear D gene. In germline, CDR1 is LGHNA, CDR2 YSLEER. The CDR3 consists of 16 residues. Trimming removed 0 bases at V and 4 bases at J, with 15 bases between.

This clonotype was observed at least ten times. The chain recombines TRBV7-8 with TRBJ2-2, with D hard to call. Germline V lookup: CDR1 SGHVS, CDR2 FQNEAQ. This CDR3 region has 14 residues. V was trimmed by 2 bases and J by 1 base, leaving 5 bases between them. The CDR3 DNA sequence: TGTGCCAGCAGCTTATCGGGGAACACCGGGGAGCTGTTTTTT. Its protein is CASSLSGNTGELFF.

V is TRBV5-1 and J is TRBJ2-3; maybe TRBD1 (6 bases). This CDR3 comprises 16 residues. CDR1 is SGHRS, CDR2 YFSETQ, per germline. V was clipped by 3 bases and J by 3 bases, with 17 bases between them. The CDR3 protein is CASSSGQKRRTDTQYF. CDR3 in DNA: TGCGCCAGCAGCTCCGGACAGAAGAGGAGGACAGATACGCAGTATTTT.

The table lists this clonotype with a few counts. V usage is TRBV6-6 and J usage is TRBJ2-2; D ambiguous. V lost 0 bases and J lost 3, with 8 bases in between. Germline lookup yields CDR1 MNHNY and CDR2 SVGAGI (reference sequence). This CDR3 spans 15 amino acids. The CDR3 loop reads CASSYSNKDTGELFF. The CDR3 coding sequence is TGTGCCAGCAGTTACTCAAATAAGGACACCGGGGAGCTGTTTTTT.

In this sample, this clonotype turned up a few times. The chain uses TRBV29-1 and TRBJ1-1; 9 bases agree with TRBD1. This CDR3 has 13 residues. V lost 4 bases and J lost 3; bases outside the gene matches: 3. Per germline, CDR1 SQVTM and CDR2 ANQGSEA. This chain's CDR3 is CSVAGQGDTEAFF. The CDR3 bases are TGCAGCGTTGCGGGACAGGGTGACACTGAAGCTTTCTTT.

This clonotype was seen many times. The J gene is TRBJ1-5, the V gene TRBV27; TRBD1 matches 9 bases. The V segment lost 5 bases and the J segment 5 bases; nucleotides outside the gene matches: 10. The CDR3 has 16 residues. Per the germline V gene, CDR1 is MNHEY and CDR2 is SMNVEV (reference sequence). The CDR3, as DNA: TGTGCCAGCAGTCTCCAATCGGGACAGGGACATCAGCCCCAGCATTTT. Residues: CASSLQSGQGHQPQHF.

This clonotype has more than one count but fewer than ten. V gene TRBV9 combines with J gene TRBJ2-1; TRBD1 aligns across 8 bases. CDR3 size: 13 residues. Looked up from germline, CDR1 is SGDLS and CDR2 is YYNGEE. Unmatched junction bases numbered 7, after V lost 7 bases and J lost 7 bases. The CDR3 protein is CASEGTGVNEQFF. CDR3 DNA: TGTGCCAGCGAGGGGACAGGAGTGAATGAGCAGTTCTTC.

The chain links TRBV9 to TRBJ2-4; D is unclear. Trimming shortened V by 0 bases and J by 0 bases, and 4 bases separated the two germline ends. The CDR3 extends over 14 amino acids. Germline V gives CDR1 SGDLS, CDR2 YYNGEE. The CDR3 is CASSVAPAKNIQYF. The CDR3 region has the DNA TGTGCCAGCAGCGTAGCCCCAGCCAAAAACATTCAGTACTTC. Full variable domain (remainder filled in from reference TRBV9 and TRBJ2-4): DSGVTQTPKHLITATGQRVTLRCSPRSGDLSVYWYQQSLDQGLQFLIQYYNGEERAKGNILERFSAQQFPDLHSELNLSSLELGDSALYFCASSVAPAKNIQYFGAGTRLSVL.

This clonotype was seen ten or more times. Sequence at one end of the junction differs from germline and may be a read error. The chain uses TRBV4-3 and TRBJ2-7; 9 bases are shared with TRBD1. CDR3 length: 11 amino acids. Germline CDR1 LGHNA, CDR2 YSLEER. CDR3 DNA: TGCGCCAGCAGCCCCGGGACAGGGATGCTCTTC. Amino acid sequence: CASSPGTGMLF.

The gene calls are TRBV10-3 and TRBJ2-7; D may be TRBD1 (5 bases). The V gene's germline CDR1 is ENHRY and CDR2 SYGVKD. The CDR3 has 16 residues. Trimming left V 3 bases short and J 0 bases short, with 15 bases between. CDR3 sequence: CAISDPGQGISYEQYF. Here the CDR3 DNA reads TGTGCCATCAGTGACCCGGGCCAGGGAATCTCCTACGAGCAGTACTTC.

This clonotype was counted many times. The V call is TRBV7-2, the J call TRBJ2-7, with D perhaps TRBD2 (5 bases). The V end was cut by 0 bases, the J end by 7 bases, with 13 bases between. The CDR3 sequence is 14 residues long. Looked up from germline, CDR1 is SGHTA and CDR2 is FQGNSA. The CDR3 nucleotides read TGTGCCAGCAGCTTAGCGTACAGTCGGGGTGAGCAGTACTTC. Its translation is CASSLAYSRGEQYF. Combining the CDR3 with reference TRBV7-2 and TRBJ2-7 gives the whole variable domain GAGVSQSPSNKVTEKGKDVELRCDPISGHTALYWYRQSLGQGLEFLIYFQGNSAPDKSGLPSDRFSAERTGGSVSTLTIQRTQQEDSAVYLCASSLAYSRGEQYFGPGTRLTVT.

The V call is TRBV6-6, the J call TRBJ2-1, with D perhaps given as TRBD1 or TRBD2 (6 bases each). Germline values: CDR1 MNHNY, CDR2 SVGAGI (reference sequence). Trimming shortened V by 7 bases and J by 8 bases, and 12 bases separated the two germline ends. CDR3 length: 12 amino acids. The CDR3 reads CASTGGFYEQFF. For the CDR3, the DNA is TGTGCCAGCACCGGGGGCTTCTATGAGCAGTTCTTC.

Points on this clonotype: One end of the junction varies from germline; a read error may be responsible. The rearrangement joins TRBV12-3 or TRBV12-4 to TRBJ2-3; 8 nucleotides line up with TRBD2. The CDR3 has 11 residues. The CDR3 loop is CAITSGYTQYF. As DNA, the CDR3 is TGCGCCATTACTAGCGGATATACGCAGTATTTT.

The V and J genes are TRBV12-3 or TRBV12-4 and TRBJ1-1; no definite D call. This CDR3 contains 14 residues. Trimming took 2 bases from V and 5 from J, leaving 12 bases between them. CDR3 residues: CASSLSSSGTEAFF. The CDR3 bases are TGTGCCAGCAGTTTAAGTAGTTCAGGAACTGAAGCTTTCTTT.

This clonotype was seen a handful of times. J is TRBJ1-5 and V is TRBV11-1; unclear D gene. This CDR3 region has 15 residues. V was clipped by 1 base and J by 4 bases, with 11 bases between them. Germline V CDR1 and CDR2: SGHAT, FQDESV (reference sequence). The chain's CDR3 is CASSLGADPNQPQHF. CDR3 bases: TGTGCCAGCAGCTTAGGGGCAGATCCGAATCAGCCCCAGCATTTT.

The table lists this clonotype with many counts. The chain couples TRBV5-4 to TRBJ2-1, with 9 bases identical to TRBD2. The germline gives CDR1 SGHNT, CDR2 YYREEE (reference sequence). The CDR3 has 15 amino acids. The junction had 7 bases not matched to a gene; V was cut back by 2 bases and J by 7 bases. In nucleotides, the CDR3 is TGTGCCAGCAGCTTAGCGGGGGGACCTGGTAATGAGCAGTTCTTC. Its protein is CASSLAGGPGNEQFF.

The chain is built from TRBV28 and TRBJ1-6; D is uncertain. This CDR3 spans 12 amino acids. V was cut by 4 bases and J by 11 bases, with 9 bases left in between. Germline CDR1 MDHEN, CDR2 SYDVKM. The CDR3 region is CASSSNRPPLHF. DNA for the CDR3: TGTGCCAGCAGTTCAAATCGGCCACCCCTCCACTTT.

This clonotype has more than one count but fewer than ten. The chain recombines TRBV19 with TRBJ2-3, with D possibly matching TRBD1 (8 bases). Germline values: CDR1 LNHDA, CDR2 SQIVND (reference sequence). Between the trimmed V and J ends, which lost 3 bases and 9 bases, there was a span of 13 bases. The CDR3 length is 13 residues. CDR3 nucleotide sequence: TGTGCCAGTAGTATGGGGGGGACAGGAACGCAGTATTTT. Translating it yields CASSMGGTGTQYF.

This chain links TRBV20-1 with TRBJ1-5; D gene uncertain. The CDR3 extends over 12 amino acids. The germline V gene has CDR1 DFQATT and CDR2 SNEGSKA (reference sequence). The V end was cut by 5 bases, the J end by 4 bases, with 9 bases between. The CDR3 spells CSAGQSNQPQHF. The CDR3 DNA reads as TGCAGTGCTGGGCAGAGTAATCAGCCCCAGCATTTT.

This chain links TRBV7-8 with TRBJ1-2, with a tentative D call TRBD1 (6 bases). The germline gives CDR1 SGHVS, CDR2 FQNEAQ. The CDR3 spans 18 residues. The ends were cut back, 5 bases at V and 0 bases at J, with 22 bases in the middle. DNA of the CDR3: TGTGCCAGCAGCCCACGGCGGGGGGGCCTTCCTCCTAACTATGGCTACACCTTC. Its protein product is CASSPRRGGLPPNYGYTF.

The V gene is TRBV20-1, the J gene TRBJ2-3, with TRBD2 identical over 10 bases. The V gene end was trimmed by 2 bases and the J gene end by 6 bases; junction bases not matched to a gene: 8. Looked up from germline, CDR1 is DFQATT and CDR2 is SNEGSKA (reference sequence). The CDR3 loop spans 15 amino acids. The CDR3 nucleotides read TGCAGTGCTAGACCCCGAGCGGGGGGGTGGGATACGCAGTATTTT. Its translation: CSARPRAGGWDTQYF.

This chain links TRBV5-4 with TRBJ1-6; D unresolved. Germline CDR1 SGHNT, CDR2 YYREEE (reference sequence). Trimming stripped 0 bases from V and 9 bases from J, with 10 bases between. The CDR3 sequence is 14 residues long. The CDR3 loop is CASSLGGDRSPLHF. CDR3 nucleotide sequence: TGTGCCAGCAGCTTGGGTGGGGATCGTTCACCCCTCCACTTT.

This clonotype has just a few counts. The chain couples TRBV5-4 to TRBJ2-6; D unresolved. V shed 0 bases and J shed 6 bases, with 7 bases lying between them. The CDR3 totals 14 residues. The germline V gene encodes CDR1 SGHNT and CDR2 YYREEE (reference sequence). CDR3 region: CASSLAGAANVLTF. CDR3 bases: TGTGCCAGCAGCTTGGCAGGTGCGGCCAACGTCCTGACTTTC.

The chain uses TRBV1 and TRBJ1-2; the D call in the table, TRBD1, was not verified against the DNA. TRBV1 is listed as a pseudogene. This CDR3 spans 14 amino acids. CDR3 sequence: CTSSQGDRIYGYTF. The CDR3 DNA follows: TGCACCAGCAGCCAAGGGGACAGGATCTATGGCTACACCTTC.

This chain connects TRBV6-6 to TRBJ2-7, with 8 bases aligning to TRBD2. This CDR3 is built from 21 residues. Unmatched junction bases numbered 21, after V lost 2 bases and J lost 0 bases. Germline V CDR1 and CDR2: MNHNY, SVGAGI (reference sequence). The CDR3 coding sequence is TGTGCCAGCAGTTACCCAGTTCTCCAGCCGCGGGGGGAACCAATCTCCTACGAGCAGTACTTC. It codes for CASSYPVLQPRGEPISYEQYF.

In this sample, this clonotype turned up once. This sequence joins TRBV18 and TRBJ2-7; 8 bases agree with TRBD1. The trim removed 3 bases at V and 5 bases at J, leaving 3 bases unmatched. Germline V gene data show CDR1 as KGHSH and CDR2 as LQKENI. The CDR3 length is 13 residues. CDR3 protein: CASSPPQGDEQYF. In DNA, the CDR3 is TGTGCCAGCTCACCTCCACAGGGGGACGAGCAGTACTTC.

This chain joins TRBV15 and TRBJ1-2, with unresolved D. The CDR3 is made up of 15 amino acids. The germline V gene has CDR1 LNHNV and CDR2 YYDKDF (reference sequence). V was shortened by 0 bases and J by 4 bases, with 12 bases between the two germline ends. CDR3 region: CATSRDRREVYGYTF. The CDR3 DNA follows: TGTGCCACCAGCAGAGATCGGAGGGAAGTCTATGGCTACACCTTC.

This clonotype was recorded at least ten times. The chain carries TRBV6-2 or TRBV6-3 and TRBJ2-5, with D tentatively TRBD2 (5 bases). Per germline, CDR1 MNHEY and CDR2 SVGEGT. The V gene lost 2 bases and the J gene lost 4 bases, with 17 bases spanning the gap. CDR3 length: 16 residues. This CDR3 reads CASSYNDYSRRETQYF. The CDR3 DNA sequence: TGTGCCAGCAGTTACAACGACTACTCGAGACGAGAGACCCAGTACTTC.